A selection of T cell receptor beta chains follows, all from one sample in a study of siplizumab effects on memory and regulatory T cells. Data came from immunoSEQ multiplex PCR; TCRdb stores just in-frame clones and leaves some out. This sample has about 110,000 clones, with about 90% found just once. The sequencing input was Tregs sorted from blood. These TCRs come from a human donor in good health. Both conserved end residues are trimmed from each CDR3.

CDR3 length: 15
V gene: TRBV5-6
J gene: TRBJ2-5
CDR3 protein: ASSPILRLAERETQY

CDR3 length: 9
V gene: TRBV28
J gene: TRBJ1-2
CDR3 protein: ASSDRGFYT

CDR3 length: 10
V gene: TRBV14
J gene: TRBJ2-7
CDR3 protein: ASSQLWHEQY

CDR3 length: 13
V gene: TRBV5-6
J gene: TRBJ2-2
CDR3 protein: ASSFNVVNTGELF

CDR3 length: 12
V gene: TRBV5-4
J gene: TRBJ2-5
CDR3 protein: ASSFRRTQETQY

CDR3 length: 12
V gene: TRBV4-1
J gene: TRBJ1-2
CDR3 protein: ASSQEWQDYGYT

CDR3 length: 13
V gene: TRBV5-1
J gene: TRBJ2-1
CDR3 protein: ASSLSDRGYNEQF

CDR3 length: 10
V gene: TRBV9
J gene: TRBJ2-3
CDR3 protein: ASSVVRDTQY

CDR3 length: 11
V gene: TRBV6-1
J gene: TRBJ2-3
CDR3 protein: ASARQAEDTQY

CDR3 length: 16
V gene: TRBV7-8
J gene: TRBJ2-3
CDR3 protein: ASSLVGGLGSWADTQY

CDR3 length: 14
V gene: TRBV19
J gene: TRBJ2-1
CDR3 protein: ASSTRVAGGPTEQF

CDR3 length: 11
V gene: TRBV5-6
J gene: TRBJ2-3
CDR3 protein: ASSFSLSDTQY

CDR3 length: 13
V gene: TRBV9
J gene: TRBJ1-2
CDR3 protein: ASSVGAGNFYGYT

CDR3 length: 12
V gene: TRBV5-1
J gene: TRBJ2-2
CDR3 protein: ASSLGTASGELF

CDR3 length: 13
V gene: TRBV2
J gene: TRBJ2-7
CDR3 protein: ASSESRGTAYEQY

CDR3 length: 12
V gene: TRBV7-7
J gene: TRBJ2-3
CDR3 protein: ASSLSRIADTQY

CDR3 length: 11
V gene: TRBV29-1
J gene: TRBJ1-4
CDR3 protein: SVSPGVNEKLF

CDR3 length: 11
V gene: TRBV27
J gene: TRBJ1-5
CDR3 protein: ASSLEGDQPQH

CDR3 length: 11
V gene: TRBV7-2
J gene: TRBJ2-7
CDR3 protein: ASSRTRAYEQY

CDR3 length: 12
V gene: TRBV7-8
J gene: TRBJ1-4
CDR3 protein: ASSLRVGGEKLF

CDR3 length: 14
V gene: TRBV5-1
J gene: TRBJ2-1
CDR3 protein: ASSLAASKGYNEQF

CDR3 length: 15
V gene: TRBV27
J gene: TRBJ2-1
CDR3 protein: ASSYSSGVEPYNEQF

CDR3 length: 13
V gene: TRBV10-2
J gene: TRBJ2-6
CDR3 protein: ASSPQGAGANVLT

CDR3 length: 17
V gene: TRBV21-1
J gene: TRBJ1-4
CDR3 protein: ASSNGMAHGLLTNEKLF

CDR3 length: 12
V gene: TRBV5-1
J gene: TRBJ2-1
CDR3 protein: ASSASWGNNEQF

CDR3 length: 10
V gene: TRBV7-8
J gene: TRBJ2-7
CDR3 protein: ASSLGQYEQY

CDR3 length: 12
V gene: TRBV11-2
J gene: TRBJ2-2
CDR3 protein: ASSRQENTGELF